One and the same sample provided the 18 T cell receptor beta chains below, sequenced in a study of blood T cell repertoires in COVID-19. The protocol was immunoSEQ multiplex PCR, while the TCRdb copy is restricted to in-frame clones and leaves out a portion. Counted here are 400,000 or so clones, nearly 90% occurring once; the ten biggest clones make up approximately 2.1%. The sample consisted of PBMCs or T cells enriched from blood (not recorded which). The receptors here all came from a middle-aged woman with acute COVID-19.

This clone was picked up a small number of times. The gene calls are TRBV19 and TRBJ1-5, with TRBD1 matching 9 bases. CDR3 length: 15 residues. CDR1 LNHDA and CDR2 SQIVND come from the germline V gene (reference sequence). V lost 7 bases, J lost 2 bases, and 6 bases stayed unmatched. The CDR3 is CASNSRDRGNQPQHF. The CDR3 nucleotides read TGTGCCAGTAACTCCCGGGACAGGGGCAATCAGCCCCAGCATTTT. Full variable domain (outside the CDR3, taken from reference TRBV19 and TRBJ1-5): DGGITQSPKYLFRKEGQNVTLSCEQNLNHDAMYWYRQDPGQGLRLIYYSQIVNDFQKGDIAEGYSVSREKKESFPLTVTSAQKNPTAFYLCASNSRDRGNQPQHFGDGTRLSIL.

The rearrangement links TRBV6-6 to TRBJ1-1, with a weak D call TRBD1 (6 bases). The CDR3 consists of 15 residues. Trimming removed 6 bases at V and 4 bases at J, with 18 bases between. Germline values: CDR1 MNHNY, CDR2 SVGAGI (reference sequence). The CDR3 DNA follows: TGTGCCAGCAGACATTACCCCCAGGGGACCACTGAAGCTTTCTTT. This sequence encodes CASRHYPQGTTEAFF.

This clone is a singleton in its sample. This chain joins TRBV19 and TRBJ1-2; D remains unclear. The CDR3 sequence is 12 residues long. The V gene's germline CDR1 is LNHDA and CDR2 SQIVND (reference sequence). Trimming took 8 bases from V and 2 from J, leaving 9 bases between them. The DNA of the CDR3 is TGTGCCAGTTATCAGGTGAACTATGGCTACACCTTC. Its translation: CASYQVNYGYTF.

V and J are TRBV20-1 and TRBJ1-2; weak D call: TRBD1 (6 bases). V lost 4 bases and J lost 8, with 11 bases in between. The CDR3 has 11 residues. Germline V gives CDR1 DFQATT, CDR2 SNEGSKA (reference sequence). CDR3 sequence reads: CSATGVEGYTF. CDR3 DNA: TGCAGTGCTACAGGGGTGGAGGGCTACACCTTC.

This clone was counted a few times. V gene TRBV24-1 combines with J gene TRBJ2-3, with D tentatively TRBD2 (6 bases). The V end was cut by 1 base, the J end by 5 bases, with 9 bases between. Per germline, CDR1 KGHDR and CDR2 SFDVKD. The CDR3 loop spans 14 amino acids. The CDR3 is CATSDFGGKDTQYF. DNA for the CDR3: TGTGCCACCAGTGATTTTGGGGGGAAAGATACGCAGTATTTT.

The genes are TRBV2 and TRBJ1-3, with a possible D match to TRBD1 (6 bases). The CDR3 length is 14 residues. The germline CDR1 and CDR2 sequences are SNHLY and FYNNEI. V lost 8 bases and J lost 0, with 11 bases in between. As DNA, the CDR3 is TGTGCCAGCGTACAGGGTTTCTCTGGAAACACCATATATTTT. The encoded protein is CASVQGFSGNTIYF.

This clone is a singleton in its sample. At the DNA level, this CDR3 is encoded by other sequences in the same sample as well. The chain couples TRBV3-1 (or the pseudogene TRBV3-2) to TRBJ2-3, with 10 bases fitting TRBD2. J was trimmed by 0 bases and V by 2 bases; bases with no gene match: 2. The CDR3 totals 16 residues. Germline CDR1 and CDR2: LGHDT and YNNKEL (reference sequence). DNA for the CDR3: TGTGCCAGCAGCCAATTAGCGGGGGGAAGCACAGATACGCAGTATTTT. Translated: CASSQLAGGSTDTQYF.

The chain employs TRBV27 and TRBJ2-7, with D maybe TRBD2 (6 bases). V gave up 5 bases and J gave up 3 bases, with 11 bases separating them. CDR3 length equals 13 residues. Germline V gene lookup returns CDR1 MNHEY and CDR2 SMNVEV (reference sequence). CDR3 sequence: CASSGGANYEQYF. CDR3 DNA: TGTGCCAGCAGTGGCGGGGCTAACTACGAGCAGTACTTC.

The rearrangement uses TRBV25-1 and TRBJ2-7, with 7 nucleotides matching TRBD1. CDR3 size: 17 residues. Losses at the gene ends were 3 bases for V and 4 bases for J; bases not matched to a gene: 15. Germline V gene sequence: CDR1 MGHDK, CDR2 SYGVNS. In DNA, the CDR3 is TGTGCCAGCAGTGATCCTCTGGGTTACGGGACAGTTTACGAGCAGTACTTC. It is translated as CASSDPLGYGTVYEQYF.

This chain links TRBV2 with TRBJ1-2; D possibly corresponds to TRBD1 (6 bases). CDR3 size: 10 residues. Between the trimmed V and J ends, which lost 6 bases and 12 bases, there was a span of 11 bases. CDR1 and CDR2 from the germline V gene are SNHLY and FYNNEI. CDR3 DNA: TGTGCCAGCAGGGGGGGGCCCGACACCTTC. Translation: CASRGGPDTF.

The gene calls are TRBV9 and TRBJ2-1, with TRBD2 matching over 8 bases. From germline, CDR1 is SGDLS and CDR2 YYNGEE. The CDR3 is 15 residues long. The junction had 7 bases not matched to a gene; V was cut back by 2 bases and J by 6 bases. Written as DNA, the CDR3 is TGTGCCAGCAGCGTCGGGGGGGGCACCTCCAATGAGCAGTTCTTC. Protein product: CASSVGGGTSNEQFF. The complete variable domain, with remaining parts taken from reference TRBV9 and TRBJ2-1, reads DSGVTQTPKHLITATGQRVTLRCSPRSGDLSVYWYQQSLDQGLQFLIQYYNGEERAKGNILERFSAQQFPDLHSELNLSSLELGDSALYFCASSVGGGTSNEQFFGPGTRLTVL.

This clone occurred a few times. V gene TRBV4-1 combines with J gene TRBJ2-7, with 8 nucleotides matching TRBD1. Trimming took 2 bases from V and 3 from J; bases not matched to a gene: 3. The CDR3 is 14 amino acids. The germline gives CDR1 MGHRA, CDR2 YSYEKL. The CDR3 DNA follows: TGCGCCAGCAGCCAAAGACAGGGGAGCTACGAGCAGTACTTC. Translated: CASSQRQGSYEQYF.

DNA for the CDR3: TGTGCCAGCAGCTTAGGTACGGGGGGGAAAGCTTTCTTT. It translates to CASSLGTGGKAFF. The J gene is TRBJ1-1, the V gene TRBV11-2; possible D gene TRBD1, 5 bases. Trimming stripped 1 base from V and 9 bases from J, with 12 bases between. This CDR3 comprises 13 residues. The germline V gene encodes CDR1 SGHAT and CDR2 FQNNGV.

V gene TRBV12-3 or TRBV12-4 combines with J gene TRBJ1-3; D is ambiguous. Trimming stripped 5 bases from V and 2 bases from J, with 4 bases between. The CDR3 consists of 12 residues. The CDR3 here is CASSLTGNTIYF. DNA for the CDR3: TGTGCCAGCAGTCTTACTGGAAACACCATATATTTT.

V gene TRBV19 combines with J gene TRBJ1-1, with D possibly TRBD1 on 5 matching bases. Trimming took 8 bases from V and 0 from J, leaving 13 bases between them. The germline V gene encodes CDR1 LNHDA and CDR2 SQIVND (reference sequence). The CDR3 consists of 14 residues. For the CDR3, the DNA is TGTGCCAGTGGCTTACAGGCAATGAACACTGAAGCTTTCTTT. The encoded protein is CASGLQAMNTEAFF.

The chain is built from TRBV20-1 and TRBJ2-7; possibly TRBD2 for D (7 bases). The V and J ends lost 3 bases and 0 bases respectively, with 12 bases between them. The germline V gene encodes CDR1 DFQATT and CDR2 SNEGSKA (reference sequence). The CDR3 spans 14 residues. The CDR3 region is CSASPRGPSYEQYF. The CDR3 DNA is TGCAGTGCTAGTCCGCGGGGGCCCTCCTACGAGCAGTACTTC.

The CDR3: CASSTSGATNEKLFF. The CDR3 coding sequence is TGTGCCAGTAGTACCTCAGGGGCAACTAATGAAAAACTGTTTTTT. The chain is built from TRBV19 and TRBJ1-4, with TRBD1 as a possible D gene (6 bases). CDR1 LNHDA and CDR2 SQIVND come from the germline V gene (reference sequence). CDR3 size: 15 residues. V lost 4 bases and J lost 0, with 9 bases in between.

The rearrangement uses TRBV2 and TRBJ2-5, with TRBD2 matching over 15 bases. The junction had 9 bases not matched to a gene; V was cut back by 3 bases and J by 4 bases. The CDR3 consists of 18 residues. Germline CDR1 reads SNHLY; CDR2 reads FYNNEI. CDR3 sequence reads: CASSDRWTSGGAGETQYF. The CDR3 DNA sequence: TGTGCCAGCAGTGATCGGTGGACTAGCGGGGGGGCGGGAGAGACCCAGTACTTC.